Shown below are 32 T cell receptor beta chains from a single sample sequenced in a study of naive and memory T cell subsets. The beta constant-region primer was an equimolar mix of two oligonucleotides covering TRBC1 and TRBC2. Ligated cDNA was amplified by four rounds of PCR with nested alpha and beta constant-region primers and SP2. In TCRdb, the UMI-ligation and nested PCR reads were re-called with MiXCR into one record per CDR3 protein. This table has approximately 80,000 distinct CDR3 sequences, about 9.9% appearing once. Specimen: naive CD8+ T cells from blood. Source of these receptors: a human donor in good health.

The rearrangement joins TRBV28 to TRBJ1-5; perhaps TRBD1 as D (6 bases). This CDR3 contains 11 residues. With 8 bases removed from V and 4 bases from J, the gap between germline ends came to 6 bases. Germline V CDR1 and CDR2: MDHEN, SYDVKM. CDR3 sequence: CASGQNQPQHF. The CDR3 DNA reads as TGTGCCAGCGGACAGAATCAGCCCCAGCATTTT.

The chain links TRBV12-3 or TRBV12-4 to TRBJ2-3; TRBD2 aligns across 10 bases. The CDR3 sequence is 14 residues long. The J segment lost 5 bases and the V segment lost 8 bases, leaving 7 bases of the junction unmatched. CDR3 sequence: CASRKAGGEDTQYF. The CDR3 region has the DNA TGTGCCAGCCGAAAAGCGGGAGGGGAAGATACGCAGTATTTT.

V gene TRBV7-9 combines with J gene TRBJ1-2, with TRBD1 identical over 7 bases. Trimming at V came to 6 bases and at J to 7 bases, leaving 17 bases not matched to a gene. The CDR3 covers 16 residues. CDR1 SEHNR and CDR2 FQNEAQ come from the germline V gene (reference sequence). The CDR3 bases are TGTGCCAGCAGTCTATCCCCCATTCAGGGGGTTGGTGGCTACACCTTC. As protein: CASSLSPIQGVGGYTF.

This clonotype has ten or more counts. CDR3 DNA: TGTGCCACCAGTGACAGGGGAGAAGAGACCCAGTACTTC. This codes for CATSDRGEETQYF. The chain carries TRBV24-1 and TRBJ2-5; perhaps TRBD1 as D (6 bases). V shed 4 bases and J shed 3 bases, with 8 bases lying between them. This CDR3 region has 13 residues. CDR1 and CDR2 from the germline V gene are KGHDR and SFDVKD.

This clonotype showed up just a few times. The rearrangement uses TRBV7-9 and TRBJ2-7; 11 bases map to TRBD2. This CDR3 has 15 amino acids. V shed 3 bases and J 3 bases; nucleotides not matched to a gene: 4. Germline loops: CDR1 SEHNR, CDR2 FQNEAQ (reference sequence). The CDR3 bases are TGTGCCAGCAGCTTCACTAGCGGGAGTTTCTACGAGCAGTACTTC. It encodes CASSFTSGSFYEQYF.

This CDR3 is CAIRDRGGNQPQHF. The DNA of the CDR3 is TGTGCCATCCGGGACAGGGGAGGAAATCAGCCCCAGCATTTT. The rearrangement joins TRBV10-3 to TRBJ1-5, with 10 nucleotides matching TRBD1. Germline V gives CDR1 ENHRY, CDR2 SYGVKD. The CDR3 spans 14 residues. J gave up 4 bases and V 8 bases, and 5 bases lay outside the gene matches.

The rearrangement links TRBV5-1 to TRBJ2-1; possible D gene TRBD2, 6 bases. The germline V gene encodes CDR1 SGHRS and CDR2 YFSETQ. The CDR3 is made up of 16 amino acids. V lost 2 bases and J 2 bases, leaving 14 bases between the germline ends. The CDR3 region is CASSFGRETTYNEQFF. CDR3 bases: TGCGCCAGCAGCTTTGGCCGGGAGACCACCTACAATGAGCAGTTCTTC.

This clonotype was recorded at least ten times. The chain uses TRBV25-1 and TRBJ2-5; 10 bases are a match to TRBD1. CDR3 length equals 14 residues. V was clipped by 2 bases and J by 4 bases; unmatched bases: 1. CDR1 is MGHDK, CDR2 SYGVNS, per germline. The CDR3 sequence: CASSEDRGPETQYF. CDR3 in DNA: TGTGCCAGCAGTGAAGACAGGGGGCCAGAGACCCAGTACTTC.

This clonotype was recorded at least ten times. The chain combines TRBV4-3 with TRBJ2-3; D not certain. V was shortened by 0 bases and J by 5 bases, with 12 bases between the two germline ends. CDR3 length equals 15 residues. Germline V gives CDR1 LGHNA, CDR2 YSLEER. The CDR3 DNA follows: TGCGCCAGCAGCCAAGAAGATGTGGCTCAAGATACGCAGTATTTT. This sequence encodes CASSQEDVAQDTQYF.

The chain combines TRBV7-8 with TRBJ2-5, with 9 bases lining up with TRBD2. J was trimmed by 3 bases and V by 3 bases; bases with no gene match: 2. Looked up from germline, CDR1 is SGHVS and CDR2 is FQNEAQ. This CDR3 has 14 residues. CDR3 sequence: CASSLTSGKETQYF. CDR3 in DNA: TGTGCCAGCAGCTTGACTAGCGGAAAAGAGACCCAGTACTTC.

In its sample, this clonotype was seen many times. This chain joins TRBV27 and TRBJ1-1, with D possibly matching TRBD1 (6 bases). Germline V gene lookup returns CDR1 MNHEY and CDR2 SMNVEV (reference sequence). Trimming shortened V by 3 bases and J by 7 bases, and 12 bases separated the two germline ends. This CDR3 has 13 amino acids. The CDR3 DNA reads as TGTGCCAGCAGTTTGGTCAGGGGCATTGAAGCTTTCTTT. This encodes CASSLVRGIEAFF.

This clonotype has a count of ten or more. The V and J genes are TRBV10-1 and TRBJ2-3, with D hard to call. V was cut by 0 bases and J by 4 bases, with 8 bases left in between. The germline gives CDR1 WNHNN, CDR2 SYGVQD (reference sequence). This CDR3 comprises 14 residues. CDR3 in DNA: TGCGCCAGCAGTGAGTCGCGCGACCCAGATACGCAGTATTTT. Amino acids: CASSESRDPDTQYF.

This clonotype was picked up a small number of times. This chain joins TRBV12-5 and TRBJ1-2; TRBD1 aligns across 8 bases. This CDR3 contains 13 residues. CDR1 and CDR2 from the germline V gene are LGHNT and FRNRAP. Trimming removed 5 bases from V and 5 bases from J; junction bases left unmatched: 4. CDR3 DNA sequence: TGTGCTAGTGGTGAGACAGGGGAATATGGCTACACCTTC. Its protein product is CASGETGEYGYTF. Based on the CDR3 plus reference TRBV12-5 and TRBJ1-2, the full variable domain is DARVTQTPRHKVTEMGQEVTMRCQPILGHNTVFWYRQTMMQGLELLAYFRNRAPLDDSGMPKDRFSAEMPDATLATLKIQPSEPRDSAVYFCASGETGEYGYTFGSGTRLTVV.

This clonotype was seen at least ten times. V usage is TRBV27 and J usage is TRBJ2-7; the D call may be TRBD1 or TRBD2 (6 bases each). The germline gives CDR1 MNHEY, CDR2 SMNVEV (reference sequence). Trimming pared 8 bases from V and 6 bases from J, leaving 20 bases between. The CDR3 extends over 14 amino acids. The CDR3: CASRRGPGHREQYF. For the CDR3, the DNA is TGTGCCAGCCGACGGGGGCCAGGTCACCGCGAGCAGTACTTC.

In its sample, this clonotype was seen a few times. The gene calls are TRBV11-2 and TRBJ1-2; no reliable D call. The CDR3 has 13 residues. Per the germline V gene, CDR1 is SGHAT and CDR2 is FQNNGV. V was pared by 1 base and J by 9 bases, with 12 bases between. CDR3 DNA: TGTGCCAGCAGCTTAGGAATTGAACGTAGCTACACCTTC. This sequence encodes CASSLGIERSYTF.

This clonotype showed up many times. The chain joins TRBV9 to TRBJ2-7; 9 nucleotides align to TRBD2. The V segment lost 0 bases and the J segment 3 bases; nucleotides outside the gene matches: 4. This CDR3 is 15 amino acids long. CDR1 is SGDLS, CDR2 YYNGEE, per germline. As DNA, the CDR3 is TGTGCCAGCAGCGTAGGAGGTAGCGGGAGCTACGAGCAGTACTTC. Protein: CASSVGGSGSYEQYF.

This clonotype was observed a handful of times. CDR3 loop: CASSLGRGLNEETQYF. The CDR3 DNA sequence: TGTGCCAGCAGCTTAGGGCGGGGACTTAATGAAGAGACCCAGTACTTC. This chain connects TRBV11-2 to TRBJ2-5; TRBD2 is a possible D gene (6 bases). Germline CDR1 is SGHAT and CDR2 is FQNNGV. Trimming shortened V by 1 base and J by 3 bases, and 15 bases separated the two germline ends. This CDR3 is built from 16 residues.

In this sample, this clonotype turned up a few times. The chain combines TRBV10-3 with TRBJ2-2; the D is unclear. Germline V gene lookup returns CDR1 ENHRY and CDR2 SYGVKD. V lost 2 bases, J lost 5 bases, and 15 bases lay in between. The CDR3 has 16 amino acids. CDR3 sequence (DNA): TGTGCCATCAGTGAGGACTGGAGCAGCCGGACCGGGGAGCTGTTTTTT. Translation: CAISEDWSSRTGELFF.

This clonotype was detected ten times or more. CDR3 loop: CSVDTGDVYEQYF. The CDR3 DNA is TGCAGCGTTGACACAGGGGATGTTTACGAGCAGTACTTC. This chain joins TRBV29-1 and TRBJ2-7; 7 nucleotides line up with TRBD1. The germline CDR1 and CDR2 sequences are SQVTM and ANQGSEA. V was pared by 3 bases and J by 4 bases, with 6 bases of the junction left unmatched. The CDR3 is 13 residues long.

This clonotype was observed many times. The chain links TRBV28 to TRBJ1-3, with D unresolved. Trimming pared 3 bases from V and 4 bases from J, leaving 13 bases between. The CDR3 has 15 amino acids. CDR1 and CDR2 from the germline V gene are MDHEN and SYDVKM. The DNA for the CDR3 is TGTGCCAGCAGTTTTTCGGCGGTGACGGGAAACACCATATATTTT. Residues: CASSFSAVTGNTIYF.

This chain connects TRBV29-1 to TRBJ1-3; no definite D call. The CDR3 has 14 residues. With 4 bases removed from V and 0 bases from J, the gap between germline ends came to 10 bases. Germline CDR1 and CDR2: SQVTM and ANQGSEA. CDR3 sequence (DNA): TGCAGCGTTGGGAGGTCAGGCTCTGGAAACACCATATATTTT. Translation gives CSVGRSGSGNTIYF.

This clonotype occurred many times. The V and J genes are TRBV7-8 and TRBJ2-3; 8 bases agree with TRBD1. Losses at the gene ends were 1 base for V and 3 bases for J; bases not matched to a gene: 0. Germline CDR1 is SGHVS and CDR2 is FQNEAQ. The CDR3 is made up of 14 amino acids. The CDR3 bases are TGTGCCAGCAGCTTAGGACAGGGGACAGATACGCAGTATTTT. It is translated as CASSLGQGTDTQYF.

CDR3 protein: CASSRLAGEVTDTQYF. The CDR3, as DNA: TGCGCCAGCAGCCGATTAGCGGGAGAGGTCACAGATACGCAGTATTTT. The chain carries TRBV4-1 and TRBJ2-3, with TRBD2 matching 9 bases. With 4 bases clipped from V and 2 bases from J, the junction kept 7 bases outside the gene matches. The CDR3 length is 16 residues. Germline assignment: CDR1 MGHRA and CDR2 YSYEKL.

This clonotype was counted at least ten times. The rearrangement uses TRBV6-5 and TRBJ2-7; D perhaps matches TRBD1 (6 bases). CDR1 MNHEY and CDR2 SVGAGI come from the germline V gene. Trimming left V 0 bases short and J 9 bases short, with 21 bases between. This CDR3 has 16 residues. The DNA of the CDR3 is TGTGCCAGCAGTTACTCCTATGACCCGACAGGCCAAGGGCAGTACTTC. This gives the protein CASSYSYDPTGQGQYF.

This clonotype was counted between two and nine times. This chain connects TRBV21-1 to TRBJ2-1; TRBD2 is taken as the D call from the table, unchecked against the DNA. TRBV21-1 is tagged as a pseudogene. This CDR3 spans 17 amino acids. CDR3 sequence reads: CASSTRTSGRLVDEQFF. DNA for the CDR3: TGTGCCAGCAGCACCCGGACTAGCGGGAGACTCGTAGATGAGCAGTTCTTC.

This clonotype was found a few times. This chain connects TRBV15 to TRBJ1-1; possibly TRBD1 for D (5 bases). V lost 1 base and J lost 7, with 10 bases in between. Germline lookup yields CDR1 LNHNV and CDR2 YYDKDF (reference sequence). The CDR3 contains 13 residues. The CDR3 DNA reads TGTGCCACCAGCAGAGTAGGGGAAATTGAAGCTTTCTTT. The encoded protein is CATSRVGEIEAFF.

This clonotype was counted ten times or more. The V call is TRBV28, the J call TRBJ1-5; tentative D call: TRBD1 (5 bases). Germline V gene data show CDR1 as MDHEN and CDR2 as SYDVKM. The germline V and J ends were trimmed by 2 bases and 1 base, with 9 bases remaining between them. The CDR3 runs 15 residues. CDR3: CASSLDGTSNQPQHF. The CDR3 nucleotides read TGTGCCAGCAGTTTAGACGGGACCAGCAATCAGCCCCAGCATTTT.

V and J are TRBV11-2 and TRBJ2-1; 15 bases match TRBD2. The germline gives CDR1 SGHAT, CDR2 FQNNGV. Unmatched junction bases numbered 6, after V lost 2 bases and J lost 7 bases. The CDR3 has 17 amino acids. The CDR3 loop reads CASSLPGLAGGMNEQFF. The DNA for the CDR3 is TGTGCCAGCAGCTTACCGGGACTAGCGGGAGGAATGAATGAGCAGTTCTTC.

This clonotype was recorded at least ten times. The chain is built from TRBV20-1 and TRBJ2-1; TRBD2 might be the D (6 bases). V lost 0 bases and J lost 0, with 12 bases in between. The CDR3 extends over 16 amino acids. Germline CDR1 DFQATT, CDR2 SNEGSKA (reference sequence). CDR3 DNA: TGCAGTGCTAGAGAAGCGGCGGGGCTCTCCTACAATGAGCAGTTCTTC. Its protein product is CSAREAAGLSYNEQFF.

This clonotype was recorded many times. CDR3 sequence: CSARDRLTYEQYF. Here the CDR3 DNA reads TGCAGTGCTAGAGACAGACTAACCTACGAGCAGTACTTC. The chain carries TRBV20-1 and TRBJ2-7; weak D call: TRBD2 (5 bases). V was trimmed by 0 bases and J by 2 bases, leaving 8 bases between them. Looked up from germline, CDR1 is DFQATT and CDR2 is SNEGSKA (reference sequence). This CDR3 has 13 amino acids.

This clonotype appeared many times. The V call is TRBV15, the J call TRBJ2-1; D not resolved. This CDR3 spans 15 amino acids. Germline V gene lookup returns CDR1 LNHNV and CDR2 YYDKDF (reference sequence). Trimming took off 0 bases at V and 6 bases at J, with 12 bases between the two ends. The CDR3 here is CATSRDSSAGNEQFF. The CDR3 DNA is TGTGCCACCAGCAGAGATTCGAGTGCAGGCAATGAGCAGTTCTTC.

This clonotype was seen many times. V gene TRBV6-5 combines with J gene TRBJ2-7; D perhaps matches TRBD2 (6 bases). Looked up from germline, CDR1 is MNHEY and CDR2 is SVGAGI. The CDR3 spans 14 residues. Trimming cost V 4 bases and J 7 bases, with 17 bases left between them. The CDR3 region has the DNA TGTGCCAGCAGTTTGGACGGGAGCTTGGGGGAGCAGTACTTC. It specifies CASSLDGSLGEQYF.